The 21 T cell receptor beta chains below were found in one sample sequenced in a study of post-analysis software for immune sequencing data. Notes on the study in general: Roughly 5 TRBV segments (TRBV5-6, TRBV5-1 and TRBV20-1 among them) occurred more frequently in patients than in controls.

Prepared TCR beta cDNA libraries contained unique molecular identifiers. MiXCR was run by TCRdb on the PCR reads, yielding one entry per CDR3 protein. Of some 690,000 distinct CDR3 sequences detected, more than 50% appear once; the ten largest clones hold around 10%. Their antigens are not known. Material for sequencing was blood. The receptors were sampled from a girl aged 2-10 years with multiple sclerosis.

This clonotype was found a few times. This chain uses TRBV13 with TRBJ1-2, with D tentatively TRBD1 (5 bases). Trimming removed 3 bases from V and 2 bases from J, with 7 bases in between. In germline, CDR1 is PRHDT, CDR2 FYEKMQ (reference sequence). CDR3 length: 13 residues. The chain's CDR3 is CASSFAGNYGYTF. The CDR3 bases are TGTGCCAGCAGCTTCGCAGGGAACTATGGCTACACCTTC.

J is TRBJ2-2 and V is TRBV20-1; a weak D match, TRBD2 (6 bases). Germline V CDR1 and CDR2: DFQATT, SNEGSKA (reference sequence). V lost 1 base and J lost 4, with 13 bases in between. The length of the CDR3 is 15 residues. CDR3 sequence: CSARGRRGFTGELFF. CDR3 nucleotides: TGCAGTGCTAGAGGCCGGCGGGGCTTCACCGGGGAGCTGTTTTTT.

CDR3 amino acids: CASSSLGGGLAGNNEQFF. The CDR3 coding sequence is TGTGCCAGCAGCTCACTAGGGGGGGGACTAGCGGGAAACAATGAGCAGTTCTTC. V and J are TRBV11-2 and TRBJ2-1; 13 nucleotides agree with TRBD2. The CDR3 covers 18 residues. CDR1 SGHAT and CDR2 FQNNGV come from the germline V gene. Trimming took 4 bases from V and 5 from J; bases not matched to a gene: 11.

This chain connects TRBV20-1 to TRBJ2-3; no reliable D call. The CDR3 is 14 residues long. Germline values: CDR1 DFQATT, CDR2 SNEGSKA (reference sequence). Trimming stripped 6 bases from V and 0 bases from J, with 13 bases between. For the CDR3, the DNA is TGCAGTGCGTCTCAGACGGCTAGCACAGATACGCAGTATTTT. It specifies CSASQTASTDTQYF.

There are a few counts of this clonotype. The chain employs TRBV15 and TRBJ2-3; D is unresolved. The CDR3 is 14 amino acids. Trimming shortened V by 3 bases and J by 3 bases, and 10 bases separated the two germline ends. The germline V gene encodes CDR1 LNHNV and CDR2 YYDKDF (reference sequence). The CDR3 loop is CATSSLGATDTQYF. DNA of the CDR3: TGTGCCACCAGCAGCTTGGGCGCTACAGATACGCAGTATTTT.

J is TRBJ2-3 and V is TRBV7-9, with 8 positions matching TRBD2. The CDR3 is made up of 16 amino acids. V lost 4 bases, J lost 2 bases, and 8 bases stayed unmatched. In germline, CDR1 is SEHNR, CDR2 FQNEAQ (reference sequence). This chain's CDR3 is CASSSGLAALTDTQYF. For the CDR3, the DNA is TGTGCCAGCAGCTCAGGACTAGCCGCTCTCACAGATACGCAGTATTTT.

The V call is TRBV19, the J call TRBJ2-7, with D maybe TRBD1 (6 bases). The CDR3 covers 14 residues. Germline V CDR1 and CDR2: LNHDA, SQIVND (reference sequence). The V gene lost 4 bases and the J gene lost 5 bases, with 15 bases spanning the gap. This chain's CDR3 is CASSKTGPPDEQYF. The CDR3 bases are TGTGCCAGTAGTAAAACAGGGCCCCCCGACGAGCAGTACTTC.

This clonotype was picked up one time. The junction does not match germline at one end; this may be a read error. V gene TRBV7-2 combines with J gene TRBJ1-2, with D perhaps matching TRBD1 (6 bases). The CDR3 sequence is 13 residues long. Germline CDR1 is SGHTA and CDR2 is FQGNSA. The DNA of the CDR3 is TGTGCCGGCAGCTCCCCCCAGGGGTACGGCTACACCTTC. Translation: CAGSSPQGYGYTF.

This clonotype was picked up a small number of times. The rearrangement joins TRBV20-1 to TRBJ1-5, with D possibly TRBD1 on 6 matching bases. CDR1 DFQATT and CDR2 SNEGSKA come from the germline V gene (reference sequence). The CDR3 runs to 12 residues. CDR3 sequence reads: CSAQDSDQPQHF. CDR3 coding DNA: TGCAGCGCGCAGGACAGCGATCAGCCCCAGCATTTT.

J is TRBJ1-1 and V is TRBV4-3; D is ambiguous. V dropped 0 bases and J dropped 1 base, with 12 bases sitting between them. Germline V gene sequence: CDR1 LGHNA, CDR2 YSLEER. This CDR3 is built from 16 residues. The CDR3 reads CASSQDRAIQNTEAFF. DNA of the CDR3: TGCGCCAGCAGCCAAGATCGAGCCATTCAGAACACTGAAGCTTTCTTT.

The CDR3 nucleotides are TGTGCCATCAGCCTACAGGGTCCGGGGGAGCTGTTTTTT. This translates into CAISLQGPGELFF. This sequence joins TRBV10-3 and TRBJ2-2; perhaps TRBD1 as D (6 bases). CDR3 length equals 13 residues. Germline CDR1 is ENHRY and CDR2 is SYGVKD. Trimming left V 6 bases short and J 8 bases short, with 13 bases between.

V usage is TRBV20-1 and J usage is TRBJ1-6; 11 nucleotides match TRBD1. Trimming removed 2 bases from V and 9 bases from J; junction bases left unmatched: 3. CDR1 is DFQATT and CDR2 is SNEGSKA in the germline V gene (reference sequence). This CDR3 is built from 14 residues. This CDR3 is CSARSGQGASPLHF. As DNA, the CDR3 is TGCAGTGCTAGATCAGGACAGGGGGCTTCACCCCTCCACTTT.

V gene TRBV30 combines with J gene TRBJ1-1; D may be TRBD1 (5 bases). The CDR3 loop spans 14 amino acids. V was clipped by 5 bases and J by 0 bases, with 13 bases between them. Germline V CDR1 and CDR2: GTSNPN, SVGIG (reference sequence). CDR3 loop: CAWAQGSMNTEAFF. In nucleotides, the CDR3 is TGTGCCTGGGCCCAGGGATCCATGAACACTGAAGCTTTCTTT.

This clonotype was seen a few times. The chain links TRBV6-5 to TRBJ2-1; the D gene is possibly TRBD1 (5 bases). The CDR3 loop spans 15 amino acids. Germline V gene sequence: CDR1 MNHEY, CDR2 SVGAGI. Between the trimmed V and J ends, which lost 2 bases and 1 base, there was a span of 9 bases. This CDR3 is CASSYLQGSYNEQFF. The CDR3, as DNA: TGTGCCAGCAGTTACCTCCAGGGTTCCTACAATGAGCAGTTCTTC.

The J gene is TRBJ2-5, the V gene TRBV5-5, with D perhaps TRBD1 (5 bases). There are 14 residues in the CDR3. Germline assignment: CDR1 SGHKS and CDR2 YYEKEE (reference sequence). The ends were cut back, 0 bases at V and 4 bases at J, with 10 bases in the middle. CDR3 DNA: TGTGCCAGCAGCTTGGGCAGGGTTTCAGAGACCCAGTACTTC. This sequence encodes CASSLGRVSETQYF.

The chain couples TRBV5-1 to TRBJ2-1; 14 bases fit TRBD2. Trimming at V came to 4 bases and at J to 0 bases, leaving 6 bases not matched to a gene. Germline V gene data show CDR1 as SGHRS and CDR2 as YFSETQ. The CDR3 contains 18 residues. CDR3 coding DNA: TGCGCCAGCAGCCCCGGGACTAGCGGGGGTAGCTCCTACAATGAGCAGTTCTTC. It translates to CASSPGTSGGSSYNEQFF. Together with reference TRBV5-1 and TRBJ2-1, the CDR3 gives the full variable domain: KAGVTQTPRYLIKTRGQQVTLSCSPISGHRSVSWYQQTPGQGLQFLFEYFSETQRNKGNFPGRFSGRQFSNSRSEMNVSTLELGDSALYLCASSPGTSGGSSYNEQFFGPGTRLTVL.

Only a few counts were recorded for this clonotype. Compared with germline, one end of the junction differs, possibly owing to a read error. The genes are TRBV7-7 and TRBJ2-7; D not resolved. CDR1 SSHAT and CDR2 FNYEAQ come from the germline V gene (reference sequence). This CDR3 region has 13 residues. The CDR3 is CASSARLASEQYF. The CDR3 DNA reads TGTGCTAGCAGCGCTAGACTGGCCTCCGAGCAGTACTTC. The variable domain in full, with the rest retrieved from reference TRBV7-7 and TRBJ2-7, is GAGVSQSPRYKVTKRGQDVTLRCDPISSHATLYWYQQALGQGPEFLTYFNYEAQPDKSGLPSDRFSAERPEGSISTLTIQRTEQRDSAMYRCASSARLASEQYFGPGTRLTVT.

CDR3 coding DNA: TGTGCCAGCAGTACGCTTGGCGGAGGGGAAGAGACCCAGTACTTC. Translation gives CASSTLGGGEETQYF. The J gene is TRBJ2-5, the V gene TRBV27; D possibly corresponds to TRBD2 (6 bases). CDR3 size: 15 residues. In germline, CDR1 is MNHEY, CDR2 SMNVEV (reference sequence). V was shortened by 5 bases and J by 3 bases, with 16 bases between the two germline ends.

The chain links TRBV5-1 to TRBJ2-1; 10 bases align to TRBD2. V dropped 3 bases and J dropped 7; count of bases not matched to a gene: 7. Germline V lookup: CDR1 SGHRS, CDR2 YFSETQ. The CDR3 contains 15 residues. The CDR3 DNA reads TGCGCCAGCAGCTATGTTAGCGGGGGGTGGAATGAGCAGTTCTTC. Translating it yields CASSYVSGGWNEQFF.

This chain connects TRBV5-1 to TRBJ2-1; D may be TRBD1 (6 bases). Germline V CDR1 and CDR2: SGHRS, YFSETQ. CDR3 size: 13 residues. Trimming removed 2 bases at V and 9 bases at J, with 12 bases between. In nucleotides, the CDR3 is TGCGCCAGCAGCTTTACCAGGGGCACTGAGCAGTTCTTC. Its protein product is CASSFTRGTEQFF.

V gene TRBV6-5 combines with J gene TRBJ1-1; D gene uncertain. Trimming removed 2 bases at V and 3 bases at J, with 10 bases between. This CDR3 comprises 14 residues. The V gene's germline CDR1 is MNHEY and CDR2 SVGAGI. CDR3 region: CASSYTTGDTEAFF. The CDR3 nucleotides read TGTGCCAGCAGTTACACAACCGGTGACACTGAAGCTTTCTTT.